Listed below are T cell receptor beta chains from one sample, sequenced in a study of blood T cell repertoires in COVID-19. Using immunoSEQ multiplex PCR, the repertoire was profiled, and TCRdb retains in-frame clones only, with some absent. Among fewer than 500,000 clones listed, around 91% were seen once. Sequenced sample: PBMCs or T cells enriched from blood (not recorded which). Receptors were obtained from a man younger than 45 who had recovered from COVID-19. The CDR3 runs from the conserved cysteine through the conserved F or W. The order of the fields is V gene, D gene, clone size, J gene, CDR3 DNA, CDR3 protein. D genes are given only for firm matches. Some rows have no size entry. The others give once, few or many, or a class for an expanded clone.

v_gene: TRBV28; d_gene: TRBD2; abundance: .; j_gene: TRBJ2-3; CDR3nt: TGTGCCAGCAGTCCTAGCGGGAGCGGCACAGATACGCAGTATTTT; CDR3aa: CASSPSGSGTDTQYF
v_gene: TRBV10-3; d_gene: .; abundance: .; j_gene: TRBJ1-5; CDR3nt: TGTGCCATCAGTGAGTGGGGGGGCAATCAGCCCCAGCATTTT; CDR3aa: CAISEWGGNQPQHF
v_gene: TRBV7-9; d_gene: TRBD1; abundance: .; j_gene: TRBJ1-2; CDR3nt: TGTGCCAGCAGCCCGGGACAGGGAGTCTTTGGCTACACCTTC; CDR3aa: CASSPGQGVFGYTF
v_gene: TRBV27; d_gene: TRBD1; abundance: .; j_gene: TRBJ1-4; CDR3nt: TGTGCCAGCAGTTCGGGAGACAGGGACAATGAAAAACTGTTTTTT; CDR3aa: CASSSGDRDNEKLFF
v_gene: TRBV29-1; d_gene: TRBD1; abundance: once; j_gene: TRBJ2-3; CDR3nt: TGCAGCGTGGACAGGGACACGACAGATACGCAGTATTTT; CDR3aa: CSVDRDTTDTQYF
v_gene: TRBV9; d_gene: .; abundance: .; j_gene: TRBJ1-2; CDR3nt: TGTGCCAGCAGCGTAGGAGGGGGCTATGGCTACACCTTC; CDR3aa: CASSVGGGYGYTF
v_gene: TRBV28; d_gene: TRBD2; abundance: .; j_gene: TRBJ2-1; CDR3nt: TGTGCCAGCAGTTGGGGACTAGAAAACAATGAGCAGTTCTTC; CDR3aa: CASSWGLENNEQFF
v_gene: TRBV5-6; d_gene: .; abundance: .; j_gene: TRBJ2-2; CDR3nt: TGTGCCAGCAGCTTGGGTGGGAGGAACACCGGGGAGCTGTTTTTT; CDR3aa: CASSLGGRNTGELFF
v_gene: TRBV30; d_gene: .; abundance: once; j_gene: TRBJ1-1; CDR3nt: TGTGCCTGGAGTGTACTCAGGGTTCCAGAAGCTTTCTTT; CDR3aa: CAWSVLRVPEAFF
v_gene: TRBV5-1; d_gene: .; abundance: .; j_gene: TRBJ2-5; CDR3nt: TGCGCCAGCAGCTTGACACAGGCCTGGGAGACCCAGTACTTC; CDR3aa: CASSLTQAWETQYF
v_gene: TRBV24-1; d_gene: .; abundance: .; j_gene: TRBJ2-1; CDR3nt: TGTGCCACCAGTGGGGCCTCCCAGGGGACCTACAATGAGCAGTTCTTC; CDR3aa: CATSGASQGTYNEQFF
v_gene: TRBV5-1; d_gene: .; abundance: .; j_gene: TRBJ1-1; CDR3nt: TGCGCCAGCAGCTTGGAGGGCAGGGGATACACTGAAGCTTTCTTT; CDR3aa: CASSLEGRGYTEAFF
v_gene: TRBV3-1/TRBV3-2; d_gene: .; abundance: .; j_gene: TRBJ1-1; CDR3nt: TGTGCCACCGGGTCGGGCACTGAAGCTTTCTTT; CDR3aa: CATGSGTEAFF
v_gene: TRBV14; d_gene: TRBD2; abundance: .; j_gene: TRBJ2-1; CDR3nt: TGTGCCAGCAGCCAAGAACTAGCGGGAGGGGGTGAGCAGTTCTTC; CDR3aa: CASSQELAGGGEQFF
v_gene: TRBV18; d_gene: .; abundance: .; j_gene: TRBJ2-7; CDR3nt: TGTGCCAGCTCACCATTGGAGGGGATCGGAGAGCAGTACTTC; CDR3aa: CASSPLEGIGEQYF
v_gene: TRBV28; d_gene: .; abundance: .; j_gene: TRBJ1-5; CDR3nt: TGTGCCACAAGGGAGTCCAATCAGCCCCAGCATTTT; CDR3aa: CATRESNQPQHF
v_gene: TRBV5-4; d_gene: TRBD2; abundance: .; j_gene: TRBJ2-1; CDR3nt: TGTGCCAGCAGCTTGGAAGCGGGAGTTAGTCTAGGTGAGCAGTTCTTC; CDR3aa: CASSLEAGVSLGEQFF
v_gene: TRBV7-6; d_gene: .; abundance: .; j_gene: TRBJ2-1; CDR3nt: TGTGCCAGCAGCTTCCGGCGGCGGGACTACAATGAGCAGTTCTTC; CDR3aa: CASSFRRRDYNEQFF
v_gene: TRBV27; d_gene: .; abundance: .; j_gene: TRBJ1-1; CDR3nt: TGTGCCAGCAGTCTGATTGGACATTCCGGGAACACTGAAGCTTTCTTT; CDR3aa: CASSLIGHSGNTEAFF
v_gene: TRBV30; d_gene: TRBD1; abundance: .; j_gene: TRBJ1-3; CDR3nt: TGTGCCTGGAGTGGACAGGGGCGAAACACCATATATTTT; CDR3aa: CAWSGQGRNTIYF
v_gene: TRBV7-9; d_gene: TRBD1; abundance: .; j_gene: TRBJ1-2; CDR3nt: TGTGCCAGCAGCCGGACAGGGGGCGGGTATGGCTACACCTTC; CDR3aa: CASSRTGGGYGYTF
v_gene: TRBV7-9; d_gene: TRBD1; abundance: .; j_gene: TRBJ2-1; CDR3nt: TGTGCCAGCGGACAGGGGAATTACAATGAGCAGTTCTTC; CDR3aa: CASGQGNYNEQFF
v_gene: TRBV4-2; d_gene: .; abundance: .; j_gene: TRBJ1-3; CDR3nt: TGTGCCAGCAGCCAAGGACAGGGAAACACCATATATTTT; CDR3aa: CASSQGQGNTIYF
v_gene: TRBV28; d_gene: TRBD1; abundance: .; j_gene: TRBJ2-7; CDR3nt: TGTGCCAGCAAACTTGGACAGGGGGCCTTAGGAGAGCAGTACTTC; CDR3aa: CASKLGQGALGEQYF
v_gene: TRBV15; d_gene: TRBD1; abundance: .; j_gene: TRBJ2-5; CDR3nt: TGTGCCACCAGGGAGCAGTGGGGACAGGAGGCAGAGACCCAGTACTTC; CDR3aa: CATREQWGQEAETQYF
v_gene: TRBV7-3; d_gene: TRBD2; abundance: .; j_gene: TRBJ2-7; CDR3nt: TGTGCCAGCAGCTTAGCCAGCGGGAGCTCCTACGAGCAGTACTTC; CDR3aa: CASSLASGSSYEQYF
v_gene: TRBV2; d_gene: TRBD1; abundance: .; j_gene: TRBJ2-7; CDR3nt: TGTGCCAGCACTACTACCGGGACAGGGTGGTACGAGCAGTACTTC; CDR3aa: CASTTTGTGWYEQYF
v_gene: TRBV27; d_gene: .; abundance: .; j_gene: TRBJ2-3; CDR3nt: TGTGCCAGCAAGGAGGACAGTTTCACAGATACGCAGTATTTT; CDR3aa: CASKEDSFTDTQYF
v_gene: TRBV28; d_gene: .; abundance: few; j_gene: TRBJ1-2; CDR3nt: TGTGCCAGCAGAAGGGACAACAACTATGGCTACACCTTC; CDR3aa: CASRRDNNYGYTF
v_gene: TRBV19; d_gene: TRBD2; abundance: .; j_gene: TRBJ2-5; CDR3nt: TGTGCCAGTAAGCCTAGCGGGACCATTCAGGACGAGACCCAGTACTTC; CDR3aa: CASKPSGTIQDETQYF
v_gene: TRBV5-1; d_gene: .; abundance: .; j_gene: TRBJ1-5; CDR3nt: TGCGCCAGCAGCTTGGGAGACACAGACAATCAGCCCCAGCATTTT; CDR3aa: CASSLGDTDNQPQHF
v_gene: TRBV7-9; d_gene: .; abundance: .; j_gene: TRBJ2-1; CDR3nt: TGTGCCAGCAGCTCGGCAGGTGAGGGAGCGGCTTCGATTGTGCAGTTCTTC; CDR3aa: CASSSAGEGAASIVQFF
v_gene: TRBV19; d_gene: .; abundance: once; j_gene: TRBJ1-4; CDR3nt: TGTGCCAGTAGTAAACAGGGCGCTAATGAAAAACTGTTTTTT; CDR3aa: CASSKQGANEKLFF
v_gene: TRBV24-1; d_gene: .; abundance: .; j_gene: TRBJ1-5; CDR3nt: TGTGCCCTTCCGGTAAGTGGGAGGAGACAGCCCCAGCATTTT; CDR3aa: CALPVSGRRQPQHF
v_gene: TRBV12-5; d_gene: TRBD1; abundance: .; j_gene: TRBJ1-2; CDR3nt: TGTGCTAGTGGTTTCCCCAGGGTAGACAGGGACTATGGCTACACCTTC; CDR3aa: CASGFPRVDRDYGYTF
v_gene: TRBV2; d_gene: TRBD1; abundance: once; j_gene: TRBJ1-5; CDR3nt: TGTGCCAGCAGCGGACAGGGGGGTCAGCCCCAGCATTTT; CDR3aa: CASSGQGGQPQHF
v_gene: TRBV19; d_gene: .; abundance: .; j_gene: TRBJ2-2; CDR3nt: TGTGCCAGTATGGGCAGGAACACCGGGGAGCTGTTTTTT; CDR3aa: CASMGRNTGELFF
v_gene: TRBV5-4; d_gene: TRBD2; abundance: once; j_gene: TRBJ2-7; CDR3nt: TGTGCCAGCAGTCTCACAGCGGGAGGGATCTACGAGCAGTACTTC; CDR3aa: CASSLTAGGIYEQYF
v_gene: TRBV3-1/TRBV3-2; d_gene: .; abundance: .; j_gene: TRBJ2-7; CDR3nt: TGTGCCAGCAGCCAATTCGGGACATCCTACGAGCAGTACTTC; CDR3aa: CASSQFGTSYEQYF
v_gene: TRBV19; d_gene: .; abundance: .; j_gene: TRBJ2-4; CDR3nt: TGTGCCAGTAGTATGCAGGGGAGGGCGAGAAACATTCAGTACTTC; CDR3aa: CASSMQGRARNIQYF
v_gene: TRBV3-1/TRBV3-2; d_gene: .; abundance: .; j_gene: TRBJ2-5; CDR3nt: TGTGCCAGCAGCCAGTCTCTAGGGGGGGAGGAGACCCAGTACTTC; CDR3aa: CASSQSLGGEETQYF
v_gene: TRBV5-1; d_gene: TRBD1; abundance: few; j_gene: TRBJ2-6; CDR3nt: TGCGCCAGCAGCGGGACAGCCTCTGGGGCCAACGTCCTGACTTTC; CDR3aa: CASSGTASGANVLTF
v_gene: TRBV19; d_gene: .; abundance: .; j_gene: TRBJ2-2; CDR3nt: TGTGCCAGTAGTATTTCCTCTGCGAACACCGGGGAGCTGTTTTTT; CDR3aa: CASSISSANTGELFF
v_gene: TRBV6-1; d_gene: .; abundance: .; j_gene: TRBJ2-7; CDR3nt: TGTGCCAGCAGTTTCCGCCGAGGTACCTACGAGCAGTACTTC; CDR3aa: CASSFRRGTYEQYF
v_gene: TRBV29-1; d_gene: TRBD1; abundance: once; j_gene: TRBJ1-6; CDR3nt: TGCAGCGTACCTGACAGGGCGTTAGATTCACCCCTCCACTTT; CDR3aa: CSVPDRALDSPLHF
v_gene: TRBV9; d_gene: .; abundance: .; j_gene: TRBJ2-3; CDR3nt: TGTGCCAGCAGCGTAGCGGGTAGAGCTAGCTCTGATACGCAGTATTTT; CDR3aa: CASSVAGRASSDTQYF
v_gene: TRBV19; d_gene: .; abundance: few; j_gene: TRBJ1-1; CDR3nt: TGTGCCAGTAGATCGTTTCGGGAGTCGGTTCAAGCTTTCTTT; CDR3aa: CASRSFRESVQAFF
v_gene: TRBV3-1/TRBV3-2; d_gene: TRBD1; abundance: once; j_gene: TRBJ1-2; CDR3nt: TGTGCCAGCAGGGAGGACAGGGGCTATGGCTACACCTTC; CDR3aa: CASREDRGYGYTF
v_gene: TRBV19; d_gene: TRBD1; abundance: .; j_gene: TRBJ1-5; CDR3nt: TGTGCCAGTAATCGGGACAGAGTTAGCAATCAGCCCCAGCATTTT; CDR3aa: CASNRDRVSNQPQHF
v_gene: TRBV29-1; d_gene: TRBD1; abundance: .; j_gene: TRBJ2-3; CDR3nt: TGCAGCGTTGACATGGACAGGGGCCCAGATACGCAGTATTTT; CDR3aa: CSVDMDRGPDTQYF
v_gene: TRBV4-1; d_gene: .; abundance: .; j_gene: TRBJ1-1; CDR3nt: TGCGCCAGCAGCCAAACCTTACTTGAAGCTTTCTTT; CDR3aa: CASSQTLLEAFF
v_gene: TRBV10-1; d_gene: .; abundance: .; j_gene: TRBJ1-3; CDR3nt: TGCGCCAGCAGTGAGCCGGGCTCTGGAAACACCATATATTTT; CDR3aa: CASSEPGSGNTIYF
v_gene: TRBV29-1; d_gene: .; abundance: .; j_gene: TRBJ2-7; CDR3nt: TGCAGCGCCGGTGGGACAGTCCCAGGAGGGAGCTCCTACGAGCAGTACTTC; CDR3aa: CSAGGTVPGGSSYEQYF
v_gene: TRBV7-9; d_gene: .; abundance: .; j_gene: TRBJ2-7; CDR3nt: TGTGCCAGCAGCTTATCTAAGATCTCCCCAGGGGAGAGCGAGCAGTACTTC; CDR3aa: CASSLSKISPGESEQYF
v_gene: TRBV19; d_gene: .; abundance: once; j_gene: TRBJ1-1; CDR3nt: TGTGCCAGTAGTTTCCACAGGGAAATCAACACTGAAGCTTTCTTT; CDR3aa: CASSFHREINTEAFF
v_gene: TRBV5-6; d_gene: TRBD2; abundance: .; j_gene: TRBJ2-7; CDR3nt: TGTGCCAGCAGCTCTAGCGGGATTACCTACGAGCAGTACTTC; CDR3aa: CASSSSGITYEQYF
v_gene: TRBV7-8; d_gene: TRBD2; abundance: .; j_gene: TRBJ2-3; CDR3nt: TGTGCCAGCAGCTCTGCTAGCGGCCGGGAAGTCACAGATACGCAGTATTTT; CDR3aa: CASSSASGREVTDTQYF
v_gene: TRBV24-1; d_gene: TRBD2; abundance: .; j_gene: TRBJ2-1; CDR3nt: TGTGCCACCTCCCGTAGCGGGAGGAGCTCCTACAATGAGCAGTTCTTC; CDR3aa: CATSRSGRSSYNEQFF
v_gene: TRBV12-3/TRBV12-4; d_gene: .; abundance: .; j_gene: TRBJ2-3; CDR3nt: TGTGCCAGCAGTCCAGGGGTTGGCACGCAGTATTTT; CDR3aa: CASSPGVGTQYF